This TCR beta chain was sequenced for a study of blood T cell repertoires in COVID-19. At the level of the study: Sample material is recorded as cDNA or gDNA derived from T cells, B-cell-depleted T cells, or PBMCs.

Study members were between roughly 18 and 89 years old and lived in 20 to 30 US regions. This CDR3 has 17 residues. V lost 5 bases and J lost 5; bases outside the gene matches: 13. Germline V lookup: CDR1 SGHRS, CDR2 YFSETQ. Some clones are missing from TCRdb's copy, which holds only in-frame ones; the method was immunoSEQ multiplex PCR. The sample yields a few hundred thousand clones, approximately 86% seen once. The sample comprised PBMCs or T cells enriched from blood (not recorded which). The receptor comes from a woman in her thirties or forties with acute COVID-19. The chain is built from TRBV5-1 and TRBJ2-1; 10 positions agree with TRBD2. CDR3 amino acids: CASSLPPSGSSHNEQFF. CDR3 DNA sequence: TGCGCCAGCAGTTTGCCTCCTAGCGGGAGTTCCCACAATGAGCAGTTCTTC. Variable domain in full (rest from reference TRBV5-1 and TRBJ2-1): KAGVTQTPRYLIKTRGQQVTLSCSPISGHRSVSWYQQTPGQGLQFLFEYFSETQRNKGNFPGRFSGRQFSNSRSEMNVSTLELGDSALYLCASSLPPSGSSHNEQFFGPGTRLTVL.